This T cell receptor beta chain was recovered during a study of blood T cell repertoires in COVID-19. About the study: Both acute and convalescent COVID-19 samples were obtained from the United States, Italy and Spain. Sources were T cells, B-cell-depleted T cells, or PBMCs; the material itself was cDNA or gDNA.

Trimming took off 1 base at V and 10 bases at J, with 13 bases between the two ends. This CDR3 is built from 13 residues. Germline assignment: CDR1 SEHNR and CDR2 FQNEAQ (reference sequence). Per the authors' pipeline: Counts of nucleated cells, estimated from reference gene primer amplification, were obtained. Using immunoSEQ multiplex PCR, the repertoire was profiled, and TCRdb retains in-frame clones only, with some absent. For V, J and clone size, that table is used; D and trimming come from the DNA. The sample includes some 44,000 clones, roughly 90% of them seen just once. This chain joins TRBV7-9 and TRBJ1-1; tentative D call: TRBD1 (5 bases). Sequenced sample: peripheral blood. This TCR was recovered from a human donor in a cohort sampled during active COVID-19. The CDR3 sequence is CASSLDLEGRAFF. DNA for the CDR3: TGTGCCAGCAGCTTAGACCTGGAGGGGAGAGCTTTCTTT.